This paragraph covers one T cell receptor (beta chain) sequence. Antigen unknown. This record comes from a study of T cell repertoires in cytomegalovirus infection. Overall study: Both a matching HLA type and CMV infection were indicated by public TCR beta signatures.

TCRdb fed the reads into MiXCR, producing one record per CDR3 protein. The sample contains fewer than 550,000 distinct CDR3 sequences, approximately 15% of which appear only once. Points from the study as a whole: Clonotypes of TCR beta that were HLA-C-restricted and CMV-specific dominated the ex vivo response.

Germline lookup yields CDR1 SEHNR and CDR2 FQNEAQ (reference sequence). The germline V and J ends were trimmed by 2 bases and 9 bases, with 14 bases remaining between them. The CDR3 loop spans 14 amino acids. This chain links TRBV7-9 with TRBJ2-1, with TRBD1 as a possible D gene (6 bases). The clonotype was recovered from a human donor in good health (CMV status not recorded). Some clones in this sample may be carry-over from other donors' samples. Sequencing used CD8+ T cells from PBMCs. The CDR3 is CASSLRGGHSEQFF. CDR3 nucleotides: TGTGCCAGCAGCTTAAGAGGGGGACACAGTGAGCAGTTCTTC.